Shown below are 24 T cell receptor beta chains from a single sample sequenced in a study of regulatory T cells in long-lasting Graves disease. Documented time point: newly diagnosed GD, antithyroid drugs for less than 3 months. The TCR library used RNA extracted from PBMCs. Sequencing libraries for TCR beta were prepared with iRepertoire HTBI primers and Arm-PCR of CDR3 regions. TCRdb called the multiplex PCR reads again in MiXCR, with one record for every CDR3 protein. The data contain about 420,000 distinct CDR3 sequences, around 15% of them singletons. The same sample was also used in a study of T cells in Graves' hyperthyroidism and ophthalmopathy.

Here the sequenced sample was peripheral blood mononuclear cells (PBMCs), taken at new diagnosis, from a patient treated with antithyroid drugs. These receptors were obtained from a woman aged 18 to 35 with Graves disease.

This clonotype has a count of ten or more. The rearrangement uses TRBV27 and TRBJ2-7, with no clear D. Trimming pared 4 bases from V and 5 bases from J, leaving 9 bases between. This CDR3 has 12 residues. The germline gives CDR1 MNHEY, CDR2 SMNVEV (reference sequence). The CDR3 here is CASSYRGDEQYF. The CDR3 DNA is TGTGCCAGCAGTTACAGAGGAGACGAGCAGTACTTC.

The genes are TRBV20-1 and TRBJ1-1; 10 positions agree with TRBD1. The CDR3 covers 13 residues. V lost 4 bases to trimming and J lost 5 bases; unmatched junction nucleotides: 4. CDR1 is DFQATT, CDR2 SNEGSKA, per germline (reference sequence). The CDR3: CSAMGQGLTEAFF. CDR3 coding DNA: TGCAGTGCTATGGGACAGGGGCTGACTGAAGCTTTCTTT.

The rearrangement joins TRBV16 to TRBJ2-7; 8 bases are a match to TRBD2. Germline V lookup: CDR1 KGHSY, CDR2 FQNENV. After removal of 8 bases from V and 3 bases from J, the junction contained 6 bases not matched to a gene. The CDR3 is made up of 13 amino acids. The DNA of the CDR3 is TGTGCCAGCGGGACTAGTATGGACTACGAGCAGTACTTC. Amino acid sequence: CASGTSMDYEQYF. The entire variable domain, with the rest obtained from reference TRBV16 and TRBJ2-7, is as follows: GEEVAQTPKHLVRGEGQKAKLYCAPIKGHSYVFWYQQVLKNEFKFLISFQNENVFDETGMPKERFSAKCLPNSPCSLEIQATKLEDSAVYFCASGTSMDYEQYFGPGTRLTVT.

This clonotype was counted ten times or more. The rearrangement uses TRBV3-1 and TRBJ1-2, with D possibly matching TRBD1 (6 bases). The CDR3 length is 13 residues. V was clipped by 6 bases and J by 2 bases, with 10 bases between them. The V gene's germline CDR1 is LGHDT and CDR2 YNNKEL (reference sequence). The CDR3 DNA reads TGTGCCAGCAGTCCGACAGGCAACTATGGCTACACCTTC. Translating gives CASSPTGNYGYTF.

This clonotype was counted only a few times. This sequence joins TRBV6-5 and TRBJ1-6; no clear D. The length of the CDR3 is 13 residues. Germline lookup yields CDR1 MNHEY and CDR2 SVGAGI. Between the trimmed V and J ends, which lost 0 bases and 10 bases, there was a span of 7 bases. In DNA, the CDR3 is TGTGCCAGCAGTTACTCTTTTTTGTCACCCCTCCACTTT. Translated: CASSYSFLSPLHF.

This clonotype was seen many times. This chain links TRBV11-2 with TRBJ2-3; TRBD2 matches at 11 bases. V lost 4 bases and J lost 4; bases outside the gene matches: 10. The CDR3 is made up of 17 amino acids. The germline gives CDR1 SGHAT, CDR2 FQNNGV. In DNA form, the CDR3 reads TGTGCCAGCAGCTGGGTACAACCGGGACTAGCGGCAGATACGCAGTATTTT. Amino acids: CASSWVQPGLAADTQYF. The full variable domain, with the rest looked up from reference TRBV11-2 and TRBJ2-3, is EAGVAQSPRYKIIEKRQSVAFWCNPISGHATLYWYQQILGQGPKLLIQFQNNGVVDDSQLPKDRFSAERLKGVDSTLKIQPAKLEDSAVYLCASSWVQPGLAADTQYFGPGTRLTVL.

This clonotype was seen ten or more times. V gene TRBV7-9 combines with J gene TRBJ2-3; the D is unclear. V gave up 0 bases and J gave up 6 bases, with 10 bases separating them. Germline V CDR1 and CDR2: SEHNR, FQNEAQ (reference sequence). CDR3 length equals 14 residues. The CDR3 DNA sequence: TGTGCCAGCAGCTTAGCGGTCCAGGTGGATACGCAGTATTTT. The encoded protein is CASSLAVQVDTQYF.

This rearrangement joins TRBV9 to TRBJ2-5; 7 nucleotides line up with TRBD1. V shed 0 bases and J 4 bases; nucleotides not matched to a gene: 3. The CDR3 covers 14 residues. Germline V gene data show CDR1 as SGDLS and CDR2 as YYNGEE. The chain's CDR3 is CASSVAYRGETQYF. DNA of the CDR3: TGTGCCAGCAGCGTAGCCTACAGGGGAGAGACCCAGTACTTC.

This clonotype was recorded many times. V usage is TRBV18 and J usage is TRBJ2-7; D is uncertain. The CDR3 spans 14 residues. Germline V gives CDR1 KGHSH, CDR2 LQKENI. With 0 bases removed from V and 0 bases from J, the gap between germline ends came to 6 bases. The CDR3 protein is CASSPPTNSYEQYF. The DNA of the CDR3 is TGTGCCAGCTCACCACCTACCAACTCCTACGAGCAGTACTTC.

The chain combines TRBV12-3 or TRBV12-4 with TRBJ1-2, with 11 positions matching TRBD1. This CDR3 has 15 amino acids. V lost 0 bases and J lost 4; bases outside the gene matches: 1. CDR3 residues: CASSLAGTGGYGYTF. The CDR3, as DNA: TGTGCCAGCAGTTTAGCCGGGACAGGGGGCTATGGCTACACCTTC.

The J gene is TRBJ2-2, the V gene TRBV19; no firm D call. The CDR3 extends over 13 amino acids. Looked up from germline, CDR1 is LNHDA and CDR2 is SQIVND (reference sequence). The V end was cut by 7 bases, the J end by 2 bases, with 8 bases between. The CDR3 protein is CASTDTNTGELFF. The DNA for the CDR3 is TGTGCCAGTACCGACACTAACACCGGGGAGCTGTTTTTT.

This clonotype was counted a few times. The genes are TRBV7-2 and TRBJ1-5; D gene uncertain. Trimming removed 1 base at V and 5 bases at J, with 6 bases between. The CDR3 consists of 13 residues. Germline V CDR1 and CDR2: SGHTA, FQGNSA. CDR3 protein: CASSLVWDQPQHF. CDR3 coding DNA: TGTGCCAGCAGCTTAGTGTGGGATCAGCCCCAGCATTTT.

V gene TRBV14 combines with J gene TRBJ2-1, with a possible D match to TRBD2 (5 bases). This CDR3 has 15 amino acids. Trimming stripped 7 bases from V and 0 bases from J, with 13 bases between. CDR1 SGHDN and CDR2 FVKESK come from the germline V gene. CDR3 sequence (DNA): TGTGCCAGCACCGCGAGGGATAGCTCCTACAATGAGCAGTTCTTC. Translating it yields CASTARDSSYNEQFF.

With respect to this clonotype: Mismatch with germline at one junction end may stem from a read error. The V and J genes are TRBV7-6 and TRBJ2-1; 11 bases match TRBD2. This CDR3 has 17 amino acids. Germline CDR1 SGHVS, CDR2 FNYEAQ. The CDR3 sequence is CASNLSLAGGIGNEQFF. The CDR3 DNA is TGTGCCAGCAACTTAAGCCTAGCGGGAGGTATAGGCAATGAGCAGTTCTTC.

V gene TRBV27 combines with J gene TRBJ2-4; 7 nucleotides line up with TRBD1. The junction had 12 bases not matched to a gene; V was cut back by 8 bases and J by 2 bases. From germline, CDR1 is MNHEY and CDR2 SMNVEV (reference sequence). This CDR3 is built from 16 residues. The CDR3: CASAHPRQGPKNIQYF. The CDR3 DNA sequence: TGTGCCAGCGCCCACCCCCGACAGGGACCCAAAAACATTCAGTACTTC.

This clonotype was observed at least ten times. V gene TRBV12-3 or TRBV12-4 combines with J gene TRBJ2-5, with 7 bases that match TRBD1. This CDR3 has 14 residues. The V and J ends lost 6 bases and 3 bases, in that order; junction bases with no gene match: 7. As DNA, the CDR3 is TGTGCCAGCAGGAATAGGGACAGTAAAGAGACCCAGTACTTC. This gives the protein CASRNRDSKETQYF.

V is TRBV6-2 or TRBV6-3 and J is TRBJ2-5, with D perhaps TRBD1 or TRBD2 (6 bases each). Germline CDR1 MNHEY, CDR2 SVGEGT. V was cut by 0 bases and J by 5 bases, with 13 bases left in between. This CDR3 has 15 residues. The CDR3 region has the DNA TGTGCCAGCAGTTACTCAGGGGGGAGTGGGGAGACCCAGTACTTC. It yields the protein CASSYSGGSGETQYF.

The V call is TRBV10-3, the J call TRBJ1-2; maybe TRBD1 (5 bases). This CDR3 contains 16 residues. CDR1 is ENHRY, CDR2 SYGVKD, per germline. V was clipped by 2 bases and J by 4 bases, with 17 bases between them. CDR3 sequence (DNA): TGTGCCATCAGTGAGGAGGGGTCTGGAACCACCTATGGCTACACCTTC. Protein product: CAISEEGSGTTYGYTF.

This clonotype turned up a few times. This chain joins TRBV7-9 and TRBJ2-1, with TRBD2 identical over 8 bases. There are 16 residues in the CDR3. Germline CDR1 SEHNR, CDR2 FQNEAQ (reference sequence). V trimming: 7 bases; J trimming: 2 bases; junction bases outside the gene matches: 10. The CDR3 DNA reads as TGTGCCAGCAACCCCGGGGGGGCGAGGGCCTACAATGAGCAGTTCTTC. This translates into CASNPGGARAYNEQFF. Looking up the rest from reference TRBV7-9 and TRBJ2-1 gives the full variable domain: DTGVSQNPRHKITKRGQNVTFRCDPISEHNRLYWYRQTLGQGPEFLTYFQNEAQLEKSRLLSDRFSAERPKGSFSTLEIQRTEQGDSAMYLCASNPGGARAYNEQFFGPGTRLTVL.

This clonotype was counted at least ten times. V is TRBV7-2 and J is TRBJ1-1; D is undetermined. Germline loops: CDR1 SGHTA, CDR2 FQGNSA. The ends were cut back, 5 bases at V and 2 bases at J, with 15 bases in the middle. The length of the CDR3 is 15 residues. CDR3 residues: CASSLMGSLNTEAFF. Here the CDR3 DNA reads TGTGCCAGCAGCCTGATGGGAAGCCTTAACACTGAAGCTTTCTTT.

This clonotype has at least ten counts. The chain couples TRBV28 to TRBJ2-1; the match to TRBD1 covers 9 bases. Germline trimming cut 8 bases from V and 1 base from J; bases unmatched to any gene: 6. CDR3 length: 15 residues. Germline V gene lookup returns CDR1 MDHEN and CDR2 SYDVKM. As DNA, the CDR3 is TGTGCCAGCGAGTCAGGGACAGGGTCCTACAATGAGCAGTTCTTC. The encoded protein is CASESGTGSYNEQFF.

This clonotype was counted between two and nine times. The gene calls are TRBV27 and TRBJ2-2, with 7 bases aligning to TRBD2. This CDR3 is built from 16 residues. V trimming: 4 bases; J trimming: 4 bases; junction bases outside the gene matches: 9. Germline CDR1 MNHEY, CDR2 SMNVEV (reference sequence). The CDR3: CASSSPRGSGTGELFF. CDR3 bases: TGTGCCAGCAGTTCCCCTCGCGGGAGCGGCACCGGGGAGCTGTTTTTT.

This clonotype was seen a few times. This chain uses TRBV19 with TRBJ1-5; 9 bases map to TRBD1. Germline lookup yields CDR1 LNHDA and CDR2 SQIVND (reference sequence). V gave up 9 bases and J gave up 3 bases; unmatched junction bases: 6. The CDR3 has 14 amino acids. CDR3 amino acids: CASSRQGVNQPQHF. The DNA of the CDR3 is TGTGCCAGCTCCCGACAGGGGGTCAATCAGCCCCAGCATTTT.

V is TRBV24-1 and J is TRBJ2-5; D not certain. The CDR3 is made up of 14 amino acids. Trimming took 5 bases from V and 7 from J, leaving 16 bases between them. Germline values: CDR1 KGHDR, CDR2 SFDVKD. CDR3 nucleotides: TGTGCCACCAGTGCGGCGTCGTATTTTGGGACCCAGTACTTC. It specifies CATSAASYFGTQYF.